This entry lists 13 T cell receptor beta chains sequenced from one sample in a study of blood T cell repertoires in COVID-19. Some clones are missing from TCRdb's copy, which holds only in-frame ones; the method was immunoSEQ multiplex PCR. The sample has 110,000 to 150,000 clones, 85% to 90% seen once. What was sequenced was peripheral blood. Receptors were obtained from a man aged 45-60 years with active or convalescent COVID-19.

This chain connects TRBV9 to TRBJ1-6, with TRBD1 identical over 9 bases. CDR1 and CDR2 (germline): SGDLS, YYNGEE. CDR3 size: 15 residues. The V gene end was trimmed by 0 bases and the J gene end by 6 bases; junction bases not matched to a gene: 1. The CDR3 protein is CASSVVDRGNSPLHF. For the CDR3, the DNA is TGTGCCAGCAGCGTAGTGGACAGGGGTAATTCACCCCTCCACTTT.

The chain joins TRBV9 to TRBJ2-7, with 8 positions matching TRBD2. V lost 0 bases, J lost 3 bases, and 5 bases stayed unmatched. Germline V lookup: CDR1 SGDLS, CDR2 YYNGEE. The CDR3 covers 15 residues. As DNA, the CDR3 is TGTGCCAGCAGCGTAGAGAGCGGGAGCGACTACGAGCAGTACTTC. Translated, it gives CASSVESGSDYEQYF.

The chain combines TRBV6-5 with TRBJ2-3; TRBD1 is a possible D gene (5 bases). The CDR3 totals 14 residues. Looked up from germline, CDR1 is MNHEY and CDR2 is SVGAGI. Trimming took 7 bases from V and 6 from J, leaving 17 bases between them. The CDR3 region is CASTLPGPEDTQYF. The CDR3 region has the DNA TGTGCCAGCACCCTTCCAGGGCCTGAGGATACGCAGTATTTT.

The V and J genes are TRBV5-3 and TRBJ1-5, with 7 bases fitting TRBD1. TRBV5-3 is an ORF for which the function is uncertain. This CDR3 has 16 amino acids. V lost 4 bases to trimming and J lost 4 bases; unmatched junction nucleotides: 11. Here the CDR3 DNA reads TGTGCCAGAAGCACCCGGGACAGAGAGCAAAATCAGCCCCAGCATTTT. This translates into CARSTRDREQNQPQHF.

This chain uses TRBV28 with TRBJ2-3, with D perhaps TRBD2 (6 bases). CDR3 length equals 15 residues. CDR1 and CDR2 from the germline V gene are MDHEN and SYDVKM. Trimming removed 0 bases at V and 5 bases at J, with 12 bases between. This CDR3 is CASSLWPSEVDTQYF. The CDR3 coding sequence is TGTGCCAGCAGTTTATGGCCTAGCGAGGTAGATACGCAGTATTTT.

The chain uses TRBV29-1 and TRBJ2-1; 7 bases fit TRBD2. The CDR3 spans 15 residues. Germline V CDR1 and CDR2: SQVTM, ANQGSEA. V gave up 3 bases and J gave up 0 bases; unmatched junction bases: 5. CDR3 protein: CSVESSGVSYNEQFF. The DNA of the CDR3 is TGCAGCGTTGAGTCTAGCGGTGTCTCCTACAATGAGCAGTTCTTC.

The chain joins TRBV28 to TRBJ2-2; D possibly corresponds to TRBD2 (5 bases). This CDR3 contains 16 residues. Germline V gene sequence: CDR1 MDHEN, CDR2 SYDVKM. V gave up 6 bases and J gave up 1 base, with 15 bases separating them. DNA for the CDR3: TGTGCCAGCAGACGGCGGACTGGCAGGAACACCGGGGAGCTGTTTTTT. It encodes CASRRRTGRNTGELFF.

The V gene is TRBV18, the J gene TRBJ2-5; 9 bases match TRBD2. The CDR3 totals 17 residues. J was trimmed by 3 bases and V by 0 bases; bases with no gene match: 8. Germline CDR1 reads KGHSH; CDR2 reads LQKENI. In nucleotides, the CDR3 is TGTGCCAGCTCACCACCGGTTCTAGCGGGGCTTAAAGAGACCCAGTACTTC. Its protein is CASSPPVLAGLKETQYF.

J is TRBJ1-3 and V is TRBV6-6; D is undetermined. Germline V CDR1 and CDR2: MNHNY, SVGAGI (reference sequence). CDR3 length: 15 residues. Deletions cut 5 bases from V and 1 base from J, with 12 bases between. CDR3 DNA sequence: TGTGCCAGCAGTCCCGGGAGAGCTTCTGGAAACACCATATATTTT. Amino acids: CASSPGRASGNTIYF.

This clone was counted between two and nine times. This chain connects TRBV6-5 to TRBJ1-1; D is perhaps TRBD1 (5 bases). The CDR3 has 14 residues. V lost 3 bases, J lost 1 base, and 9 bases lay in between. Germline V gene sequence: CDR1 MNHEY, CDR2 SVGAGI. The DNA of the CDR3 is TGTGCCAGCAGTTATCAGGGAGGGAACACTGAAGCTTTCTTT. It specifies CASSYQGGNTEAFF.

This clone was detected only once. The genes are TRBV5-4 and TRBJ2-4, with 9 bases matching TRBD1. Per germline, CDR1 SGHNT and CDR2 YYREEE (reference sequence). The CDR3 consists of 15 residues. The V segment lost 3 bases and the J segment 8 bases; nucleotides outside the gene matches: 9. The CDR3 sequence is CASSSISDRGDIQYF. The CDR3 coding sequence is TGTGCCAGCAGCTCCATTTCGGACAGGGGTGACATTCAGTACTTC. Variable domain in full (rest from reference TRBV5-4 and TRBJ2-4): ETGVTQSPTHLIKTRGQQVTLRCSSQSGHNTVSWYQQALGQGPQFIFQYYREEENGRGNFPPRFSGLQFPNYSSELNVNALELDDSALYLCASSSISDRGDIQYFGAGTRLSVL.

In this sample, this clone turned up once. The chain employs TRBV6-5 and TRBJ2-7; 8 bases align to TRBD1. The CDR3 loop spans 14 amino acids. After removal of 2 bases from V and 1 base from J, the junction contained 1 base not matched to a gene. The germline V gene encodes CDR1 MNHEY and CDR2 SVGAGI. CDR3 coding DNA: TGTGCCAGCAGTTACCGGGACAGGTCCTACGAGCAGTACTTC. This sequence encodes CASSYRDRSYEQYF.

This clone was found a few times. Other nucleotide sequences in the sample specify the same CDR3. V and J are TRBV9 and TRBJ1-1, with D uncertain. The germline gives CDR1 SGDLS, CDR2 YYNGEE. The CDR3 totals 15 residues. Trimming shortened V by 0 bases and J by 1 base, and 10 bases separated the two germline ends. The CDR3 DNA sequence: TGTGCCAGCAGCGTAGATCCCGACTCGAACACTGAAGCTTTCTTT. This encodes CASSVDPDSNTEAFF.